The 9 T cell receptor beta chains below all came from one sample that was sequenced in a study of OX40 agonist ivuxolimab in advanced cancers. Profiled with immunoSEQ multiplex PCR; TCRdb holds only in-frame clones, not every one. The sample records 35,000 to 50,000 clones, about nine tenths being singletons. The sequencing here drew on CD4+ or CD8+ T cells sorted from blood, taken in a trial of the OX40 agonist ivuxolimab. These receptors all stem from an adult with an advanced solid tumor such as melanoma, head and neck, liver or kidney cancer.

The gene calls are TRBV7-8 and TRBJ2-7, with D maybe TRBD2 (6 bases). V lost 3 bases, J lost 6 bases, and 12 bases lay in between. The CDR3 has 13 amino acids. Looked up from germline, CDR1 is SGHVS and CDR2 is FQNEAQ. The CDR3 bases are TGTGCCAGCAGCTTGGGCGGGGCGTCCGAGCAGTACTTC. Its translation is CASSLGGASEQYF.

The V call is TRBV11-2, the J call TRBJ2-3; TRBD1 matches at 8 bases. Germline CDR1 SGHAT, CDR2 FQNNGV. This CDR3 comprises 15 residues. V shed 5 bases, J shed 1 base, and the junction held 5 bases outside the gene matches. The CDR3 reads CASSPGGRGTDTQYF. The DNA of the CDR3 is TGTGCCAGCAGCCCAGGGGGCCGGGGCACAGATACGCAGTATTTT. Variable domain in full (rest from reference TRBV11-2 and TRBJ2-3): EAGVAQSPRYKIIEKRQSVAFWCNPISGHATLYWYQQILGQGPKLLIQFQNNGVVDDSQLPKDRFSAERLKGVDSTLKIQPAKLEDSAVYLCASSPGGRGTDTQYFGPGTRLTVL.

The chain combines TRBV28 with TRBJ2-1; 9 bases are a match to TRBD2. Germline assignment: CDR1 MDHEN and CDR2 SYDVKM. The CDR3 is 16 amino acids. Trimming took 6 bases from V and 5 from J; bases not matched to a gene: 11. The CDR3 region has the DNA TGTGCCAGCAGCCCGTTTGAGCGGGGGGCCCACAATGAGCAGTTCTTC. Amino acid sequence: CASSPFERGAHNEQFF.

CDR3 nucleotide sequence: TGTGCCAGCAGCTTCTCACCGCCCGACGGACTCTATGGCTACACCTTC. This sequence encodes CASSFSPPDGLYGYTF. The rearrangement joins TRBV7-9 to TRBJ1-2; no definite D call. Germline CDR1 reads SEHNR; CDR2 reads FQNEAQ (reference sequence). V dropped 3 bases and J dropped 4 bases, with 18 bases sitting between them. CDR3 length: 16 residues.

CDR3 residues: CSVSPDGYGYTF. In DNA form, the CDR3 reads TGCAGCGTCAGCCCCGACGGCTATGGCTACACCTTC. This rearrangement joins TRBV29-1 to TRBJ1-2; D not certain. Germline loops: CDR1 SQVTM, CDR2 ANQGSEA. Between the trimmed V and J ends, which lost 6 bases and 4 bases, there was a span of 12 bases. The length of the CDR3 is 12 residues.

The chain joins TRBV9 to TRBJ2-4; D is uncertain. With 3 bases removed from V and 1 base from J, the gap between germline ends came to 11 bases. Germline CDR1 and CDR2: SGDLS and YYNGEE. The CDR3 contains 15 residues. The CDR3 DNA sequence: TGTGCCAGCAGCGATCCGCGTATGGCCAAAAACATTCAGTACTTC. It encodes CASSDPRMAKNIQYF.

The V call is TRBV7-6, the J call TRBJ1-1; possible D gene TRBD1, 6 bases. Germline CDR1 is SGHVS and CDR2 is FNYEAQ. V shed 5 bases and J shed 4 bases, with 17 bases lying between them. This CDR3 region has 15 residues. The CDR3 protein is CASSRTTGPGTEAFF. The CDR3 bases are TGTGCCAGCAGCAGAACAACAGGGCCGGGCACTGAAGCTTTCTTT.

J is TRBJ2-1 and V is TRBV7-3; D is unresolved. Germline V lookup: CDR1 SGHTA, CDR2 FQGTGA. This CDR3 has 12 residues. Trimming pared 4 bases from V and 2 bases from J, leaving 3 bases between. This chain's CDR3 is CASSSPYNEQFF. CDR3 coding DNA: TGTGCCAGCAGCTCCCCCTACAATGAGCAGTTCTTC.

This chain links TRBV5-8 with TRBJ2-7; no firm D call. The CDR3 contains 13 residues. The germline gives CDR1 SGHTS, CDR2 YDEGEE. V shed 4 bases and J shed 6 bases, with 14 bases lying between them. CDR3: CASSPSGLSEQYF. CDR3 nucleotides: TGTGCCAGCAGCCCATCAGGTTTGAGCGAGCAGTACTTC.